These 17 T cell receptor beta chains were all obtained from the same sample, sequenced in a study of CD8+ T cells in alopecia areata. Sequencing templates came from extracted RNA that was reverse transcribed into cDNA. Measured with immunoSEQ multiplex PCR; TCRdb has only the in-frame clones, and not every one. Recorded here are some 110,000 clones, with no singletons, and the ten leading clones hold about 19%. The source material was lesional skin. All receptors derive from a C3H/HeJ mouse with alopecia areata. MHC haplotype: H2-k.

With regard to this clone: The germline and genes are mouse ones. Sequencing ends 4 residues short of the CDR3 end; the germline J gene provides the rest. V usage is TRBV13-2 and J usage is TRBJ1-4, with a weak D call TRBD1 (6 bases). CDR3 size: 15 residues. Looked up from germline, CDR1 is NNHNN and CDR2 is SYGAGS (reference sequence). The V gene lost 2 bases and the J gene lost 4 bases, with 12 bases spanning the gap. This CDR3 reads CASGEPRGLNERLFF. The DNA read from the CDR3 is TGTGCCAGCGGTGAGCCCAGGGGCCTCAACGAA.

Points on this clone: The germline and genes are mouse ones. The read falls 4 residues short of the CDR3 end, and the missing part is taken from the germline J gene. The gene calls are TRBV13-2 and TRBJ2-3; D is ambiguous. Germline assignment: CDR1 NNHNN and CDR2 SYGAGS (reference sequence). With 1 base removed from V and 3 bases from J, the gap between germline ends came to 12 bases. The length of the CDR3 is 15 residues. The part of the CDR3 DNA that was read is TGTGCCAGCGGTGATCTCGACAAAGGGGCAGAA. It codes for CASGDLDKGAE. The entire CDR3 sequence reads CASGDLDKGAETLYF.

Worth noting for this clone: Gene names are mouse gene names. The read terminates 4 residues ahead of where the CDR3 ends, so the germline J gene completes it. Other DNA sequences in the sample encode the same CDR3. The chain links TRBV13-3 to TRBJ1-4, with 8 bases lining up with TRBD1. J lost 3 bases, V lost 2 bases, and 3 bases had no gene match. Germline V gene sequence: CDR1 NNHDY, CDR2 SYVADS. The CDR3 runs 15 residues. CDR3 DNA, as far as it was read: TGTGCCAGCAGTGAAAGACAGGGGACCAACGAA. It translates to CASSERQGTNE. The full CDR3 is CASSERQGTNERLFF.

Details on this clone: Mouse germline and gene names are used. The read terminates 4 residues ahead of where the CDR3 ends, so the germline J gene completes it. The V gene is TRBV5, the J gene TRBJ1-1, with D perhaps TRBD1 (6 bases). Deletions cut 4 bases from V and 3 bases from J, with 15 bases between. This CDR3 is built from 15 residues. In germline, CDR1 is LGHNA, CDR2 YNLKQL (reference sequence). Incomplete CDR3 DNA: TGTGCCAGCAGCCCCAGGGGTAAGGGAGACACA. Protein product: CASSPRGKGDT. The entire CDR3 is CASSPRGKGDTEVFF.

Ten or more counts support this clone. Germline and genes here are mouse. The missing CDR3 end, 4 residues past where the read stops, is filled in from the germline J gene. The gene calls are TRBV13-3 and TRBJ2-3; 8 nucleotides align to TRBD1. The trim removed 0 bases at V and 1 base at J, leaving 4 bases unmatched. This CDR3 comprises 16 residues. Germline CDR1 NNHDY, CDR2 SYVADS. The CDR3 loop reads CASSDGTGRGAETLYF. The CDR3 DNA, read in part, is TGTGCCAGCAGTGATGGGACAGGGAGGGGTGCAGAA.

On this clone itself: Gene names denote mouse genes. The read terminates 4 residues before the CDR3 end, so the remaining end is supplied by the germline J gene. The chain couples TRBV13-3 to TRBJ2-1; possibly TRBD1 for D (5 bases). V was pared by 6 bases and J by 0 bases, with 10 bases between. The CDR3 consists of 14 residues. Germline assignment: CDR1 NNHDY and CDR2 SYVADS. The CDR3 here is CASIQGLNYAEQFF. The sequenced CDR3 bases are TGTGCCAGCATTCAGGGCCTTAACTATGCT.

This clone was seen a few times. The listed genes are named as in mouse. The read ends 4 residues before the CDR3 terminus; that terminus is restored from the germline J gene. The chain uses TRBV1 and TRBJ2-5, with a tentative D call TRBD1 (7 bases). Trimming took off 1 base at V and 2 bases at J, with 10 bases between the two ends. The CDR3 length is 15 residues. Germline CDR1 and CDR2: NSQYPW and LRSPGD (reference sequence). CDR3: CTCSAAQGGQDTQYF. Incomplete CDR3 DNA: TGCACCTGCAGTGCAGCCCAGGGGGGCCAAGAC.

In the case of this clone: Mouse gene names and germline throughout. The read falls 4 residues short of the CDR3 end, and the missing part is taken from the germline J gene. The J gene is TRBJ1-1, the V gene TRBV1, with 7 bases identical to TRBD1. CDR3 length: 14 amino acids. Trimming cost V 1 base and J 3 bases; bases outside gene matches: 2. From germline, CDR1 is NSQYPW and CDR2 LRSPGD (reference sequence). The CDR3 loop reads CTCSAAGQDTEVFF. The CDR3 DNA, read in part, is TGCACCTGCAGTGCAGCTGGACAGGACACA.

Concerning this clone itself: Mouse names are used for the genes. The read falls 4 residues short of the CDR3 end, and the missing part is taken from the germline J gene. The rearrangement uses TRBV13-3 and TRBJ2-7, with 10 bases matching TRBD2. CDR3 length: 16 amino acids. Germline-derived CDR1 and CDR2 are NNHDY and SYVADS. Unmatched junction bases numbered 6, after V lost 0 bases and J lost 3 bases. The CDR3 DNA, read in part, is TGTGCCAGCAGTGATGAACTGGGGGGGAAGGGCTAT. Its protein product is CASSDELGGKGY. The whole CDR3 sequence reads CASSDELGGKGYEQYF.

About this clone itself: Genes and germline are mouse. The read stops 4 residues short of the end of the CDR3; the missing end is completed from the germline J gene. The chain joins TRBV13-3 to TRBJ2-1; 7 nucleotides agree with TRBD1. This CDR3 comprises 15 residues. With 1 base clipped from V and 2 bases from J, the junction kept 3 bases outside the gene matches. The germline CDR1 and CDR2 sequences are NNHDY and SYVADS. The CDR3 bases that were read are TGTGCCAGCAGTGATAACAGGGGAGACTATGCT. Encoded protein: CASSDNRGDYA. The whole CDR3 reads CASSDNRGDYAEQFF.

This clone was seen a few times. Germline and genes: mouse. The sequence runs out 4 residues before the end of the CDR3; the remainder is reconstructed from the germline J gene. J is TRBJ2-3 and V is TRBV19, with a possible D match to TRBD2 (5 bases). The CDR3 spans 14 residues. V was shortened by 4 bases and J by 0 bases, with 9 bases between the two germline ends. Germline CDR1 is FNHDT and CDR2 is SITEND (reference sequence). CDR3 protein: CASSDLGSAETLYF. The sequenced CDR3 bases are TGTGCCAGCAGTGATCTGGGAAGTGCAGAA.

Notes on this clone: Genes here carry mouse names. The sequenced fragment ends 4 residues before the CDR3 boundary, so the rest is inferred from the germline J gene. The chain links TRBV13-3 to TRBJ2-7; possibly TRBD1 for D (5 bases). The CDR3 is 12 residues long. The germline V gene encodes CDR1 NNHDY and CDR2 SYVADS. The CDR3 DNA, read in part, is TGTGCCAGCAGTGCCACAGGAGAT. Protein: CASSATGD. The whole CDR3 protein is CASSATGDEQYF.

Of note for this clone: Genes and germline come from the mouse. Here the CDR3 reads CASSDRGQGSETLYF. Partial CDR3 DNA: TGTGCCAGCAGTGATCGGGGACAGGGGTCAGAA. The V gene is TRBV13-1, the J gene TRBJ2-3, with 10 bases that match TRBD1. The read terminates 4 residues before the CDR3 end, so the remaining end is supplied by the germline J gene. The CDR3 consists of 15 residues. J lost 4 bases, V lost 1 base, and 3 bases had no gene match. Germline CDR1 reads NSHNY; CDR2 reads SYGAGN.

This clone was recorded a few times. Gene labels here are mouse ones. The CDR3 extends 4 residues past the end of the read, so its final part is completed from the germline J gene. The rearrangement joins TRBV13-3 to TRBJ2-7; TRBD1 matches 7 bases. Germline V CDR1 and CDR2: NNHDY, SYVADS. The CDR3 runs to 13 residues. With 9 bases clipped from V and 0 bases from J, the junction kept 6 bases outside the gene matches. The part of the CDR3 DNA that was read is TGTGCCACCCGGGACAGTAGCTCCTAT. Its translation is CATRDSSSY. The CDR3, in full, reads CATRDSSSYEQYF.

A few counts support this clone. Gene names and germline refer to mouse. The missing CDR3 end, 4 residues past where the read stops, is filled in from the germline J gene. V and J are TRBV1 and TRBJ2-3, with 9 bases lining up with TRBD2. Unmatched junction bases numbered 4, after V lost 0 bases and J lost 3 bases. In germline, CDR1 is NSQYPW, CDR2 LRSPGD (reference sequence). The CDR3 loop spans 16 amino acids. CDR3 DNA, as far as it was read: TGCACCTGCAGTGCAGATCTCGACTGGGGGGCAGAA. Its protein is CTCSADLDWGAE. The whole CDR3 sequence is CTCSADLDWGAETLYF.

On this clone itself: Any gene name here is a mouse gene name. Coverage ceases 4 residues before the CDR3 finishes, and the germline J gene fills in the end. V usage is TRBV13-2 and J usage is TRBJ2-2, with D possibly being TRBD2 (7 bases). The CDR3 extends over 17 amino acids. Germline CDR1 and CDR2: NNHNN and SYGAGS (reference sequence). Trimming pared 0 bases from V and 3 bases from J, leaving 15 bases between. CDR3 bases read: TGTGCCAGCGGTGATGCCCGGGGGGCGTTGGACACCGGG. Its translation is CASGDARGALDTG. The full CDR3 protein reads CASGDARGALDTGQLYF.

In its sample, this clone was seen a few times. Germline and genes: mouse. The read comes to an end 4 residues before the CDR3 does, leaving the germline J gene to fill in the end. The chain uses TRBV19 and TRBJ2-1; the D gene is possibly TRBD2 (5 bases). The CDR3 extends over 16 amino acids. Germline V gives CDR1 FNHDT, CDR2 SITEND (reference sequence). The V gene lost 0 bases and the J gene lost 0 bases, with 10 bases spanning the gap. The CDR3 sequence is CASSIANGDNYAEQFF. The CDR3 bases that were read are TGTGCCAGCAGTATAGCTAATGGGGATAACTATGCT.